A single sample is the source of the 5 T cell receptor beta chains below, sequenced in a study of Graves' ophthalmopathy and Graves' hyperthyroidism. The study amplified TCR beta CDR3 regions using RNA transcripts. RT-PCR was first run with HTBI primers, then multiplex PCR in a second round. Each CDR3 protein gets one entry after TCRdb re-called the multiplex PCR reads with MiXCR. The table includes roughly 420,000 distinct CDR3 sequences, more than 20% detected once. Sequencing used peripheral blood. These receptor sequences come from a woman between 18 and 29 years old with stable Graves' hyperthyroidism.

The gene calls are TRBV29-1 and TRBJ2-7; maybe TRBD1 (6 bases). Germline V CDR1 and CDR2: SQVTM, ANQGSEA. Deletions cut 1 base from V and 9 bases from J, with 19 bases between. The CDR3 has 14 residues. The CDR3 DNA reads TGCAGCGTTGAAGGACTCCCGGGGTTCAGGGGGCAGTACTTC. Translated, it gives CSVEGLPGFRGQYF.

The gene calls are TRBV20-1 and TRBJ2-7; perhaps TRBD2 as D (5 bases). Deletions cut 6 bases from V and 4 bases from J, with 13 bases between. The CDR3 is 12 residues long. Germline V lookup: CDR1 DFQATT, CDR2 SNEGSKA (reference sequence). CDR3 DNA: TGCAGTGCGCTCCGGGAAGGGTACGAGCAGTACTTC. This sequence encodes CSALREGYEQYF.

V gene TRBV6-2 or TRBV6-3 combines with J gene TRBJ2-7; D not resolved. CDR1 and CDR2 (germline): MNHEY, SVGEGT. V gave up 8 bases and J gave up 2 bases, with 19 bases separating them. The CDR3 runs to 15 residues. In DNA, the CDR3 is TGTGCCAGCGGGTTTTCGAGTTTTCGGACCTACGAGCAGTACTTC. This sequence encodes CASGFSSFRTYEQYF.

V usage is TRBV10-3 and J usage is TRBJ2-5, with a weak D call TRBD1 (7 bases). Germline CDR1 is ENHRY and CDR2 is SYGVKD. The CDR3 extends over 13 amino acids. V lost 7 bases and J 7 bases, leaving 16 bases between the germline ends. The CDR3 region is CAIMNTGEATQYF. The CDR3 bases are TGTGCCATCATGAATACAGGGGAGGCGACCCAGTACTTC.

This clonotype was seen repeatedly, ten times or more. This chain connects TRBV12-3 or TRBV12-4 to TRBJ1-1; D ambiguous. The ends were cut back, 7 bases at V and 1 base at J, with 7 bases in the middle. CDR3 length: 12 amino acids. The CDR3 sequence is CASTPRNTEAFF. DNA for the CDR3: TGTGCCAGCACCCCCCGGAACACTGAAGCTTTCTTT.